Below, 18 T cell receptor beta chains from the same sample are listed, as sequenced in a study of T cells in Graves' hyperthyroidism and ophthalmopathy. TCR beta CDR3 regions were amplified from RNA transcripts. TCR CDR3 underwent first-round RT-PCR with the HTBI primer set. One entry per CDR3 protein, called by TCRdb with MiXCR from the multiplex PCR reads. The sample has around 600,000 distinct CDR3 sequences, 15% to 18% seen once; the top ten hold around 7.8%. Sequenced: blood. The source of these receptors is a woman in her thirties with Graves' hyperthyroidism.

This clonotype was observed a few times. The chain has TRBV12-3 or TRBV12-4 and TRBJ1-5; TRBD1 matches 7 bases. The CDR3 totals 16 residues. V was clipped by 0 bases and J by 1 base; unmatched bases: 3. The CDR3 spells CASSLATGWSNQPQHF. The CDR3 nucleotides read TGTGCCAGCAGTTTAGCGACAGGGTGGAGCAATCAGCCCCAGCATTTT.

This clonotype has just one count. The chain couples TRBV27 to TRBJ1-6, with TRBD1 matching 7 bases. The V gene end was trimmed by 5 bases and the J gene end by 6 bases; junction bases not matched to a gene: 7. The CDR3 sequence is 15 residues long. CDR1 is MNHEY and CDR2 is SMNVEV in the germline V gene (reference sequence). CDR3 sequence: CASSHMRQGNSPLHF. The CDR3 region has the DNA TGTGCCAGCAGTCACATGAGACAGGGTAATTCACCCCTCCACTTT.

This clonotype was counted between two and nine times. This sequence joins TRBV6-1 and TRBJ2-1; 9 bases agree with TRBD1. This CDR3 region has 15 residues. Germline trimming cut 5 bases from V and 0 bases from J; bases unmatched to any gene: 2. Germline CDR1 is MNHNS and CDR2 is SASEGT. For the CDR3, the DNA is TGTGCCAGCAGTTGGGGACAGGGCTCCTACAATGAGCAGTTCTTC. As protein: CASSWGQGSYNEQFF.

This clonotype occurred a few times. This chain connects TRBV20-1 to TRBJ2-1, with D tentatively TRBD2 (7 bases). Germline CDR1 DFQATT, CDR2 SNEGSKA (reference sequence). Deletions cut 2 bases from V and 0 bases from J, with 11 bases between. The CDR3 has 15 residues. The CDR3: CSARLRGGSYNEQFF. As DNA, the CDR3 is TGCAGTGCTAGACTTAGGGGGGGCTCCTACAATGAGCAGTTCTTC.

This clonotype was observed at least ten times. V usage is TRBV10-3 and J usage is TRBJ2-7; 9 nucleotides match TRBD2. Germline assignment: CDR1 ENHRY and CDR2 SYGVKD. Unmatched junction bases numbered 5, after V lost 3 bases and J lost 2 bases. The CDR3 contains 15 residues. This CDR3 is CAISDSGSFPYEQYF. CDR3 coding DNA: TGTGCCATCAGTGATAGCGGGAGCTTTCCCTACGAGCAGTACTTC.

This clonotype was recorded many times. The J gene is TRBJ2-1, the V gene TRBV13, with 13 nucleotides matching TRBD2. Per the germline V gene, CDR1 is PRHDT and CDR2 is FYEKMQ (reference sequence). V dropped 5 bases and J dropped 9; count of bases not matched to a gene: 7. CDR3 length equals 15 residues. The DNA of the CDR3 is TGTGCCAGCAGCCCTGGACTAGCGGGAGTGAGTGAGCAGTTCTTC. Protein sequence: CASSPGLAGVSEQFF.

This clonotype was observed a few times. This sequence joins TRBV10-1 and TRBJ2-3; perhaps TRBD2 as D (6 bases). There are 16 residues in the CDR3. Per the germline V gene, CDR1 is WNHNN and CDR2 is SYGVQD (reference sequence). V dropped 7 bases and J dropped 4 bases, with 21 bases sitting between them. CDR3 protein: CASTPLSGGRSDTQYF. For the CDR3, the DNA is TGCGCCAGCACCCCTTTATCTGGTGGGAGGTCAGATACGCAGTATTTT.

This clonotype was seen ten or more times. J is TRBJ2-3 and V is TRBV10-3; weak D call: TRBD1 (5 bases). The CDR3 runs to 13 residues. The germline V gene encodes CDR1 ENHRY and CDR2 SYGVKD. V was cut by 6 bases and J by 5 bases, with 12 bases left in between. CDR3: CAISGNTGDTQYF. CDR3 coding DNA: TGTGCCATCAGCGGAAACACAGGAGATACGCAGTATTTT.

This clonotype occurred many times. The genes are TRBV28 and TRBJ2-1; D is possibly TRBD2 (6 bases). This CDR3 comprises 13 residues. Trimming removed 5 bases from V and 12 bases from J, with 17 bases in between. Germline V CDR1 and CDR2: MDHEN, SYDVKM. The CDR3 DNA follows: TGTGCCAGCAGTCCGGACTCGACGCGGGGGCAGTTCTTC. Protein: CASSPDSTRGQFF. Drawing the rest from reference TRBV28 and TRBJ2-1, the complete variable domain is DVKVTQSSRYLVKRTGEKVFLECVQDMDHENMFWYRQDPGLGLRLIYFSYDVKMKEKGDIPEGYSVSREKKERFSLILESASTNQTSMYLCASSPDSTRGQFFGPGTRLTVL.

A word on this clonotype: This may come from a read error, since a much larger clone is one base off. The chain combines TRBV29-1 with TRBJ1-3, with a tentative D call TRBD1 (5 bases). The CDR3 is 14 residues long. Per germline, CDR1 SQVTM and CDR2 ANQGSEA. Here the CDR3 reads CSVRGAFSGNNIYF. The CDR3 DNA is TGCAGCGTTCGAGGGGCGTTCTCTGGAAACAACATATATTTT.

This clonotype was found a few times. The V and J genes are TRBV30 and TRBJ1-3; D gene ambiguous. The CDR3 contains 13 residues. The V end was cut by 5 bases, the J end by 3 bases, with 11 bases between. CDR1 is GTSNPN and CDR2 is SVGIG in the germline V gene (reference sequence). The CDR3, as DNA: TGTGCCTGGGGAGTAAGCGGTGGAAACACCATATATTTT. The encoded protein is CAWGVSGGNTIYF. The whole variable domain, filled in from reference TRBV30 and TRBJ1-3, reads SQTIHQWPATLVQPVGSPLSLECTVEGTSNPNLYWYRQAAGRGLQLLFYSVGIGQISSEVPQNLSASRPQDRQFILSSKKLLLSDSGFYLCAWGVSGGNTIYFGEGSWLTVV.

This chain joins TRBV28 and TRBJ1-2, with D perhaps TRBD1 (6 bases). Per germline, CDR1 MDHEN and CDR2 SYDVKM. Trimming left V 3 bases short and J 3 bases short, with 11 bases between. The CDR3 consists of 14 residues. The CDR3 protein is CASSFGTPYYGYTF. CDR3 DNA sequence: TGTGCCAGCAGTTTCGGGACACCATACTATGGCTACACCTTC.

This clonotype has more than one count but fewer than ten. The CDR3 region is CASSQDRGLPREETQYF. CDR3 DNA sequence: TGTGCCAGCAGCCAAGACAGGGGGTTACCCCGGGAAGAGACCCAGTACTTC. The rearrangement uses TRBV5-6 and TRBJ2-5; 9 bases agree with TRBD1. Germline lookup yields CDR1 SGHDT and CDR2 YYEEEE. The junction had 13 bases not matched to a gene; V was cut back by 4 bases and J by 3 bases. The CDR3 contains 17 residues.

J is TRBJ2-7 and V is TRBV29-1; 7 bases fit TRBD1. V gave up 5 bases and J gave up 4 bases; unmatched junction bases: 5. The CDR3 sequence is 12 residues long. The germline V gene has CDR1 SQVTM and CDR2 ANQGSEA. CDR3 sequence (DNA): TGCAGCGTTCAAAAGGGGGCTTACGAGCAGTACTTC. It encodes CSVQKGAYEQYF.

The genes are TRBV10-3 and TRBJ1-1, with D maybe TRBD1 (5 bases). The ends were cut back, 1 base at V and 7 bases at J, with 10 bases in the middle. Germline assignment: CDR1 ENHRY and CDR2 SYGVKD. The CDR3 spans 13 residues. As DNA, the CDR3 is TGTGCCATCAGTGAGTGGGAGACAGTTGAAGCTTTCTTT. It is translated as CAISEWETVEAFF.

This CDR3 is CASSSYSRADRGYGYTF. The DNA of the CDR3 is TGTGCCAGCAGCTCCTATTCTCGCGCGGACAGGGGCTATGGCTACACCTTC. This chain joins TRBV7-9 and TRBJ1-2; TRBD1 matches at 9 bases. Looked up from germline, CDR1 is SEHNR and CDR2 is FQNEAQ (reference sequence). V gave up 4 bases and J gave up 4 bases; unmatched junction bases: 13. CDR3 length: 17 amino acids.

This clonotype was seen at least ten times. The genes are TRBV6-2 or TRBV6-3 and TRBJ2-2, with 7 bases fitting TRBD2. V lost 2 bases, J lost 8 bases, and 17 bases stayed unmatched. The CDR3 has 18 residues. Germline lookup yields CDR1 MNHEY and CDR2 SVGEGT. This CDR3 reads CASSYAGVSSVLDGELFF. For the CDR3, the DNA is TGTGCCAGCAGTTACGCGGGAGTCTCTAGCGTCCTTGATGGGGAGCTGTTTTTT.

The table lists this clonotype with many counts. The chain is built from TRBV20-1 and TRBJ2-1; possibly TRBD1 for D (5 bases). From germline, CDR1 is DFQATT and CDR2 SNEGSKA (reference sequence). The ends were cut back, 8 bases at V and 0 bases at J, with 11 bases in the middle. The CDR3 is 13 amino acids. The CDR3 is CSFDQGSYNEQFF. The CDR3 DNA sequence: TGCAGTTTCGACCAGGGCTCCTACAATGAGCAGTTCTTC.